This T cell receptor beta chain was captured by sequencing in a study of OX40 agonist ivuxolimab in advanced cancers. Overall study context: Participants, approximately 83% male, averaged roughly 55 years of age, ranging from roughly 23 to 90.

The protocol was immunoSEQ multiplex PCR, while the TCRdb copy is restricted to in-frame clones and leaves out a portion. The data hold about 50,000 clones, with more than 70% observed a single time. Comment on this clone: What it binds is not known.

Broader study findings: At 0.1 to 3.0 mg/kg and by week 6, CD4+ and CD8+ T cells in the blood had expanded clonally. Normalized T-cell clonal expansion was also low in a subset of nonresponders. On average, a greater number of expanded clones characterised CD8+ T cells relative to CD4+.

Germline CDR1 reads LNHDA; CDR2 reads SQIVND (reference sequence). The CDR3 has 18 residues. V gave up 9 bases and J gave up 10 bases; unmatched junction bases: 23. This sequence joins TRBV19 and TRBJ1-6, with TRBD1 identical over 8 bases. The source material was CD4+ or CD8+ T cells sorted from blood, sampled in a trial of the OX40 agonist ivuxolimab. This TCR derives from an adult with an advanced solid tumor such as melanoma, head and neck, liver or kidney cancer. In nucleotides, the CDR3 is TGTGCCAGCCACTCGAGGGCAGGGGGCGCCTCTGATGGATCACCCCTCCACTTT. This translates into CASHSRAGGASDGSPLHF.